Detailed here is one T cell receptor beta chain. Its antigen is as yet unknown. This entry is derived from a study of T cells expressing NK-cell markers. Study-level information: Among the eight sequenced donors, seven tested HCMV-seropositive and one tested seronegative.

Study-wide results and limits: NKG2C+ dominant clonotypes from 5 to 7 donors made up roughly 1.0-7.5% of CD8+ T cells.

TCRdb reprocessed the 5' RACE reads, with one entry per CDR3 protein and no DNA. In all, the sample yields 550,000 or so distinct CDR3 sequences. The CDR3 is made up of 16 amino acids. Germline lookup yields CDR1 SGHAT and CDR2 FQNNGV. This sequence was found in a man aged 18 to 30 in good health. Sequencing used blood T cells: a sorted CD56 or NKG2C T cell subset, CD4+ or CD8+ T cells, or bulk PBMC T cells (not recorded which). The chain couples TRBV11-2 to TRBJ1-2; TCRdb outputs TRBD1, but without DNA this stays unchecked. The CDR3 loop is CASSQRPRGANYGYTF.